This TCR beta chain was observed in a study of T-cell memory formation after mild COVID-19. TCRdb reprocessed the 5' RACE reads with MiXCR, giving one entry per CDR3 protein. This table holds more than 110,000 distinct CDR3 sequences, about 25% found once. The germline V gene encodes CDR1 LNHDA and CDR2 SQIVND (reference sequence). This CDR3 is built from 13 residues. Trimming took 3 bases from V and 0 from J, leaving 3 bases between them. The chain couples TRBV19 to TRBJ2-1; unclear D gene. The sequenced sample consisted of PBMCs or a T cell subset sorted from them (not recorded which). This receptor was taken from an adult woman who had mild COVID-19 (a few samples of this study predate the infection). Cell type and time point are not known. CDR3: CASSISSYNEQFF. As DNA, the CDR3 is TGTGCCAGTAGTATTAGCTCCTACAATGAGCAGTTCTTC. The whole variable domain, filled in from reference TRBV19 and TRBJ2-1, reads DGGITQSPKYLFRKEGQNVTLSCEQNLNHDAMYWYRQDPGQGLRLIYYSQIVNDFQKGDIAEGYSVSREKKESFPLTVTSAQKNPTAFYLCASSISSYNEQFFGPGTRLTVL.